A single sample is the source of the 6 T cell receptor beta chains below, sequenced in a study of Ad26.COV2.S vaccination and SARS-CoV-2 variants. The repertoire was sequenced with immunoSEQ multiplex PCR; TCRdb's copy has only in-frame clones and lacks some. This table has around 170,000 clones, roughly 85% appearing once. Sequenced here: peripheral blood, sampled after recovery from COVID-19. Receptors originate from a human donor who had recovered from COVID-19.

The chain has TRBV3-1 (or the pseudogene TRBV3-2) and TRBJ1-1, with TRBD1 as a possible D gene (5 bases). Trimming left V 5 bases short and J 1 base short, with 11 bases between. This CDR3 is 14 amino acids long. Germline V gene lookup returns CDR1 LGHDT and CDR2 YNNKEL (reference sequence). The CDR3 bases are TGTGCCAGCAGCACGCCCCAGGGGAACACTGAAGCTTTCTTT. This gives the protein CASSTPQGNTEAFF.

This clone was recorded once. The chain links TRBV9 to TRBJ1-3; D is unresolved. Germline-derived CDR1 and CDR2 are SGDLS and YYNGEE. This CDR3 is 14 amino acids long. The germline V and J ends were trimmed by 0 bases and 2 bases, with 6 bases remaining between them. The CDR3 DNA reads TGTGCCAGCAGCGTAGGCGGGACTGGAAACACCATATATTTT. This codes for CASSVGGTGNTIYF.

This sequence joins TRBV27 and TRBJ1-1, with 8 bases that match TRBD1. Germline CDR1 and CDR2: MNHEY and SMNVEV (reference sequence). V shed 2 bases, J shed 5 bases, and the junction held 10 bases outside the gene matches. The CDR3 is 16 amino acids. For the CDR3, the DNA is TGTGCCAGCAGTTTAAGGAGTGGGACAGGATTGACTGAAGCTTTCTTT. This gives the protein CASSLRSGTGLTEAFF.

The chain has TRBV9 and TRBJ2-1, with D maybe TRBD2 (6 bases). Deletions cut 3 bases from V and 4 bases from J, with 14 bases between. The CDR3 loop spans 15 amino acids. Germline assignment: CDR1 SGDLS and CDR2 YYNGEE. The CDR3 loop is CASSGGLMIYNEQFF. The DNA of the CDR3 is TGTGCCAGCAGCGGGGGACTCATGATTTACAATGAGCAGTTCTTC.

V gene TRBV4-1 combines with J gene TRBJ1-4, with D uncertain. The CDR3 extends over 14 amino acids. The germline V gene has CDR1 MGHRA and CDR2 YSYEKL. V was pared by 0 bases and J by 4 bases, with 6 bases between. CDR3 coding DNA: TGCGCCAGCAGCCAAGATGGGTTTAATGAAAAACTGTTTTTT. This translates into CASSQDGFNEKLFF.

This sequence joins TRBV11-2 and TRBJ2-1; a possible D gene is TRBD2 (5 bases). Looked up from germline, CDR1 is SGHAT and CDR2 is FQNNGV. CDR3 length: 16 amino acids. V lost 0 bases to trimming and J lost 0 bases, with 9 bases between them. DNA of the CDR3: TGTGCCAGCAGCTTAGAGCCCGGAGGCTCCTACAATGAGCAGTTCTTC. This gives the protein CASSLEPGGSYNEQFF.